These T cell receptor beta chains were read from a single sample in a study of T cells after somatic rescue of genetic block. Sequenced by immunoSEQ multiplex PCR; TCRdb stores in-frame clones only, minus some. The sample lists around 57,000 clones; more than 90% were seen once. The specimen was peripheral blood mononuclear cells (PBMCs). Every receptor here comes from a child less than two years old. Both conserved end residues are trimmed from each CDR3. A D gene is named only where the DNA matches it firmly. Where a row states a size, it is once, few, many or the class of an expanded clone; other rows omit it.

TRBD2 TRBV6-4 - ASSDGGRSYNEQF
- TRBV6-1 - ASSEQDHYGYT
- TRBV5-6 - ASSLDSEQY
TRBD2 TRBV2 - ASSEGLADYNEQF
TRBD1 TRBV28 - ASSPPDRAEQY
- TRBV30 - AWSEGRKGHSNQPQH
TRBD1 TRBV5-1 - ASSLGQGNEKLF
- TRBV7-2 - ASSKFSTDTQY
TRBD2 TRBV7-8 once ASSLAGGRDTQY
- TRBV5-1 - ASSLVRQDNEQF
- TRBV6-1 - ASSETRSSQHEQY
- TRBV11-2 - ASSLAGTAYEQY
- TRBV5-4 - ASSLDNSPLH
- TRBV29-1 once SVDSEKLF
- TRBV5-1 - ASSLDRDEKLF
- TRBV20-1 - SARVYNEQF
TRBD2 TRBV7-9 - ASSLGASGNYEQY
- TRBV6-6 few ASSKGSFRGAF
TRBD1 TRBV4-3 - ASSQDTWGQGAEDTQY
- TRBV28 - ASSFLSYGYT
TRBD1 TRBV10-2 - ASSDQGANTGELF
- TRBV6-1 - ASSRGQNNYGYT
TRBD1 TRBV7-2 once ASSLGGTGYGYT
- TRBV6-5 - ASSYSIGQGEKLF
- TRBV5-1 - ASSLPGATNEKLF
TRBD2 TRBV2 - ASRRLAGNTGELF
TRBD2 TRBV5-1 - ASSSRLAGKNTGELF
TRBD2 TRBV5-6 - ASSYLAGDRNTQY
- TRBV6-5 - ASSYSQGETQY
TRBD2 TRBV10-1 - ASSESSGRAYEQY
- TRBV7-6 - ASSNQETQY
TRBD1 TRBV18 - ASRQGTGGYNEQF
- TRBV29-1 - SVEKDTQY
- TRBV4-1 - ASSQAQGTYEQF
- TRBV4-2 - ASSQGGNYGYT
TRBD2 TRBV4-2 - ASSQRGRREGRDTQY
- TRBV5-1 once ASSILVGADTQY
- TRBV7-2 - ASSLAGFSGNTIY
TRBD1 TRBV2 - ASRDGTGETLAKNIQY
TRBD2 TRBV7-6 once ASSLDLAGGSGELF
TRBD1 TRBV19 - ASSMPGGSFRRGQF
TRBD2 TRBV2 once ASSASTSGTLYEQY
TRBD1 TRBV25-1 - ASSETGRAYEQY
TRBD1 TRBV5-1 - ASSTGGANEKLF
- TRBV2 - ASSSYNEQF
- TRBV7-2 - ASSLVQGAETQY
TRBD2 TRBV27 once ASSLTSGRSNTQY
TRBD1 TRBV7-9 - ASSTGGAEAF
TRBD1 TRBV18 - ASSPGQGSYEQY
TRBD2 TRBV7-2 once ASSFAVTSGYNEQF
TRBD2 TRBV5-1 once ASSLGTSGRETQY
TRBD1 TRBV27 - ASTSMTGNEQY
- TRBV2 - ASSEFPDSIANYGYT
TRBD1 TRBV14 - ASSRRTGRRSYEQY
- TRBV30 - AWSVGHSYEQY